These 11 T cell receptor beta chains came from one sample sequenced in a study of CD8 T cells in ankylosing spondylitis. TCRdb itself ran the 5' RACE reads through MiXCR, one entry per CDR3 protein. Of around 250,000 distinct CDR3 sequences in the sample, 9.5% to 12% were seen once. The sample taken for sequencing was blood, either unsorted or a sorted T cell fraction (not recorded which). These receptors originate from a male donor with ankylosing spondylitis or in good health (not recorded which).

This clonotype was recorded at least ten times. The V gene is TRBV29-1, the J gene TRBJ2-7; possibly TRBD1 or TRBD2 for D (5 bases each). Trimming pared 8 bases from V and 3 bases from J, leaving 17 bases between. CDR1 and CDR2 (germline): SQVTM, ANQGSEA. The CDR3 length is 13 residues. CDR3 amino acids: CSSMGDGGYEQYF. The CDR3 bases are TGCAGCTCAATGGGGGACGGAGGCTACGAGCAGTACTTC.

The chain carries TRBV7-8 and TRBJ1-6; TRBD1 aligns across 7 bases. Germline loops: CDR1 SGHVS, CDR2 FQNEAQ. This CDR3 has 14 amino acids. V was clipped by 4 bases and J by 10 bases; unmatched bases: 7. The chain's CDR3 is CASSWGQTESPLHF. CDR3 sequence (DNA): TGTGCCAGCAGCTGGGGACAGACGGAGTCACCCCTCCACTTT. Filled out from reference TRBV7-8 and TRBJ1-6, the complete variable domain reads GAGVSQSPRYKVAKRGQDVALRCDPISGHVSLFWYQQALGQGPEFLTYFQNEAQLDKSGLPSDRFFAERPEGSVSTLKIQRTQQEDSAVYLCASSWGQTESPLHFGNGTRLTVT.

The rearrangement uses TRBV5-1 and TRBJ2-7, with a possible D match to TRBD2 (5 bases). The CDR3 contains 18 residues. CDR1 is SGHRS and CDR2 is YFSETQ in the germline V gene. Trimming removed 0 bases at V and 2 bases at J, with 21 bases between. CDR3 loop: CASSLGAPARGIAYEQYF. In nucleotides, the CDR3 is TGCGCCAGCAGCTTGGGGGCCCCAGCTAGAGGGATTGCCTACGAGCAGTACTTC.

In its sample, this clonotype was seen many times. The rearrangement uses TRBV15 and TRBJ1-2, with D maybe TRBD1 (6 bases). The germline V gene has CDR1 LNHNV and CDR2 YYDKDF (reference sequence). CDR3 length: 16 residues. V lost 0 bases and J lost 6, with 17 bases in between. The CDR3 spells CATSRDYGGAYHGYTF. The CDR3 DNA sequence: TGTGCCACCAGCAGAGATTACGGGGGGGCATACCATGGCTACACCTTC.

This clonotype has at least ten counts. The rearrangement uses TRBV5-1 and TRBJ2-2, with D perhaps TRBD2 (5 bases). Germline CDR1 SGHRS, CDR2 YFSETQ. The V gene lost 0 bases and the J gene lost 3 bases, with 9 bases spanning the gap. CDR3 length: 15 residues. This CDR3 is CASSLEGRDTGELFF. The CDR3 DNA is TGCGCCAGCAGCTTGGAAGGGAGAGACACCGGGGAGCTGTTTTTT.

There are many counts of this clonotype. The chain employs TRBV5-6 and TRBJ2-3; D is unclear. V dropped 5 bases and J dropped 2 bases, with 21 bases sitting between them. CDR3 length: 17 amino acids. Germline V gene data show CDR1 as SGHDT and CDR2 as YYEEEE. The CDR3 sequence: CASRPDGLHRLTDTQYF. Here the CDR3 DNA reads TGTGCCAGCAGACCTGACGGGTTACATAGGCTCACAGATACGCAGTATTTT.

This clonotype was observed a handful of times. The CDR3 region is CASSLALGVMNTEAFF. In DNA, the CDR3 is TGTGCCAGCAGCTTAGCGTTGGGGGTAATGAACACTGAAGCTTTCTTT. The chain is built from TRBV7-2 and TRBJ1-1, with TRBD1 as a possible D gene (5 bases). This CDR3 comprises 16 residues. Trimming shortened V by 0 bases and J by 0 bases, and 11 bases separated the two germline ends. Germline assignment: CDR1 SGHTA and CDR2 FQGNSA.

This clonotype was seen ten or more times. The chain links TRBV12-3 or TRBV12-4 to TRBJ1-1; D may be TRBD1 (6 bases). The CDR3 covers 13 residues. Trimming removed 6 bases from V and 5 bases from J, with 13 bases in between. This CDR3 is CASSTGFWTEAFF. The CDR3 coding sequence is TGTGCCAGCAGCACAGGGTTTTGGACTGAAGCTTTCTTT.

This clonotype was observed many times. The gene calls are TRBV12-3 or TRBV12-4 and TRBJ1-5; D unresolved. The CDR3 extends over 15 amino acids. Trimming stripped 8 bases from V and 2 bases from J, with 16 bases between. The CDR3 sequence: CASLQEPRGNQPQHF. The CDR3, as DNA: TGTGCCAGCCTTCAGGAGCCGCGGGGCAATCAGCCCCAGCATTTT.

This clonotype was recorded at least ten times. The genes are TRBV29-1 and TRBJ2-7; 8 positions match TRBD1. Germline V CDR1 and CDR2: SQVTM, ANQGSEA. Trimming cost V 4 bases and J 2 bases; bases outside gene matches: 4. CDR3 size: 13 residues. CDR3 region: CSVAETGAYEQYF. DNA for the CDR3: TGCAGCGTTGCGGAGACAGGGGCCTACGAGCAGTACTTC.

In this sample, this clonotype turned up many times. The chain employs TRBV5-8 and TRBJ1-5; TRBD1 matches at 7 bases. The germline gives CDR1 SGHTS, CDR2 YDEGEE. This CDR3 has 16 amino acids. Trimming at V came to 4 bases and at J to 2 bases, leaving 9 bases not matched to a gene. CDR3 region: CASSLGQDPGNQPQHF. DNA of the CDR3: TGTGCCAGCAGCCTAGGACAGGACCCAGGCAATCAGCCCCAGCATTTT. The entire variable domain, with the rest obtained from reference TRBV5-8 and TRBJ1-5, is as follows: EAGVTQSPTHLIKTRGQQATLRCSPISGHTSVYWYQQALGLGLQFLLWYDEGEERNRGNFPPRFSGRQFPNYSSELNVNALELEDSALYLCASSLGQDPGNQPQHFGDGTRLSIL.